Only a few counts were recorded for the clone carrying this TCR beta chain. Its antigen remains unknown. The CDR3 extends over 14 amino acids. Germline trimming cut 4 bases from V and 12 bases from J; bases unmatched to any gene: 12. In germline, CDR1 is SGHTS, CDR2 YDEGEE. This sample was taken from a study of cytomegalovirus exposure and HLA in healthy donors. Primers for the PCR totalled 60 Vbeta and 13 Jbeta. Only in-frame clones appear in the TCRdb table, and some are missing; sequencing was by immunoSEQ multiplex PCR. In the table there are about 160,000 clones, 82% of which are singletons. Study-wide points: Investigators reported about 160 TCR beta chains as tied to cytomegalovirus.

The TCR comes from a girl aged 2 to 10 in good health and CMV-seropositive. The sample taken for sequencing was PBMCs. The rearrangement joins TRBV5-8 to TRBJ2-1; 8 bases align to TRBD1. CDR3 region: CASSPAGQGFAQFF. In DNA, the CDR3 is TGTGCCAGCAGCCCGGCCGGACAGGGTTTCGCGCAGTTCTTC.